The next 28 T cell receptor beta chains were all read from a single sample in a study of control samples from healthy donors and cancer patients. Assay: immunoSEQ multiplex PCR; the TCRdb copy retains only in-frame clones and omits some. The sample gives roughly 150,000 clones, more than 85% of which show up once; approximately 0.7% is in the top ten. Sequences were obtained from blood. The receptor set was obtained from a woman in her 30s in good health.

V usage is TRBV5-1 and J usage is TRBJ2-1; 10 nucleotides match TRBD2. Germline lookup yields CDR1 SGHRS and CDR2 YFSETQ. The V segment lost 4 bases and the J segment 9 bases; nucleotides outside the gene matches: 13. CDR3 size: 16 residues. The CDR3 protein is CASSPPTLAGVGEQFF. The CDR3 DNA reads as TGCGCCAGCAGCCCACCCACTCTAGCGGGAGTTGGTGAGCAGTTCTTC.

This rearrangement joins TRBV2 to TRBJ2-2, with D perhaps given as TRBD1 or TRBD2 (5 bases each). The length of the CDR3 is 19 residues. V dropped 1 base and J dropped 5 bases, with 23 bases sitting between them. Per the germline V gene, CDR1 is SNHLY and CDR2 is FYNNEI. The CDR3 loop reads CASSEEVAGALGRTGELFF. CDR3 in DNA: TGTGCCAGCAGTGAAGAGGTGGCCGGGGCCCTCGGACGAACCGGGGAGCTGTTTTTT.

This clone was seen a handful of times. The rearrangement links TRBV2 to TRBJ2-2; either TRBD1 or TRBD2 may supply D (5 bases each). The CDR3 totals 14 residues. V was clipped by 8 bases and J by 0 bases, with 10 bases between them. Germline CDR1 and CDR2: SNHLY and FYNNEI. The CDR3 bases are TGTGCCAGCGGTGGGGGTACGAACACCGGGGAGCTGTTTTTT. As protein: CASGGGTNTGELFF.

J is TRBJ1-5 and V is TRBV7-2, with D maybe TRBD1 (5 bases). The CDR3 is 17 amino acids. Per the germline V gene, CDR1 is SGHTA and CDR2 is FQGNSA. The germline V and J ends were trimmed by 3 bases and 4 bases, with 19 bases remaining between them. CDR3 bases: TGTGCCAGCAGCTTGGACACACGCGCCGGGTGGAATCAGCCCCAGCATTTT. Encoded protein: CASSLDTRAGWNQPQHF.

The gene calls are TRBV3-1 (or the pseudogene TRBV3-2) and TRBJ2-1; D is uncertain. This CDR3 is 11 amino acids long. The germline V gene has CDR1 LGHDT and CDR2 YNNKEL (reference sequence). The V end lost 1 base, the J end lost 8 bases, and 3 bases lay between the germline ends. The CDR3 nucleotides read TGTGCCAGCAGCCAAGTTTATGAGCAGTTCTTC. Translating it yields CASSQVYEQFF.

The V call is TRBV5-1, the J call TRBJ1-6; D unclear. The V gene lost 3 bases and the J gene lost 6 bases, with 7 bases spanning the gap. Looked up from germline, CDR1 is SGHRS and CDR2 is YFSETQ. This CDR3 region has 13 residues. Written as DNA, the CDR3 is TGCGCCAGCAGCTCCCCGGGTAATTCACCCCTCCACTTT. Translation: CASSSPGNSPLHF.

The chain links TRBV30 to TRBJ2-1; TRBD2 might be the D (6 bases). The germline V gene has CDR1 GTSNPN and CDR2 SVGIG (reference sequence). The germline V and J ends were trimmed by 3 bases and 2 bases, with 14 bases remaining between them. This CDR3 contains 15 residues. The CDR3 reads CAWSPTSGAYNEQFF. The CDR3 DNA follows: TGTGCCTGGAGCCCGACTAGTGGGGCCTACAATGAGCAGTTCTTC.

This chain links TRBV7-3 with TRBJ2-1; 9 bases map to TRBD1. CDR1 and CDR2 (germline): SGHTA, FQGTGA. The V and J ends lost 4 bases and 5 bases, in that order; junction bases with no gene match: 12. This CDR3 is built from 17 residues. CDR3 bases: TGTGCCAGCAGCTCCTTAGGAGGGGACAGGGTGGACAATGAGCAGTTCTTC. This gives the protein CASSSLGGDRVDNEQFF.

With regard to this clone: Germline is not matched at one junction end, which may reflect a read error. The chain joins TRBV6-5 to TRBJ1-4; 7 bases are shared with TRBD1. CDR3 length: 13 amino acids. Per germline, CDR1 MNHEY and CDR2 SVGAGI. The CDR3 region is CATSYPGGEKLFF. In DNA, the CDR3 is TGTGCCACCAGTTACCCAGGGGGGGAAAAACTGTTTTTT.

J is TRBJ2-1 and V is TRBV6-6, with 9 nucleotides matching TRBD2. V dropped 8 bases and J dropped 5; count of bases not matched to a gene: 10. The CDR3 sequence is 15 residues long. Per germline, CDR1 MNHNY and CDR2 SVGAGI (reference sequence). Written as DNA, the CDR3 is TGTGCCAGCTCGGTGGGAGCGGGAGGAAACAATGAGCAGTTCTTC. Residues: CASSVGAGGNNEQFF.

CDR3 protein: CASSLRGQPYEQYF. CDR3 nucleotides: TGTGCCAGCAGTTTAAGAGGGCAGCCCTACGAGCAGTACTTC. The J gene is TRBJ2-7, the V gene TRBV27; D is possibly TRBD2 (5 bases). CDR1 is MNHEY, CDR2 SMNVEV, per germline (reference sequence). The ends were cut back, 2 bases at V and 2 bases at J, with 10 bases in the middle. There are 14 residues in the CDR3.

The CDR3 nucleotides are TGTGCCAGCAGTTTAGAGGGGGTCGAGACAGGAGGACTAGCGGGAATGAATGAGCAGTTCTTC. Its translation: CASSLEGVETGGLAGMNEQFF. The V gene is TRBV28, the J gene TRBJ2-1; 12 nucleotides agree with TRBD2. The CDR3 is 21 amino acids. Germline CDR1 and CDR2: MDHEN and SYDVKM. V was clipped by 2 bases and J by 7 bases; unmatched bases: 21.

The V and J genes are TRBV6-5 and TRBJ2-7; D is ambiguous. Germline V gene sequence: CDR1 MNHEY, CDR2 SVGAGI. The CDR3 sequence is 12 residues long. The V gene lost 9 bases and the J gene lost 2 bases, with 11 bases spanning the gap. For the CDR3, the DNA is TGTGCCAGTGACCGGGCCCCCTACGAGCAGTACTTC. Translating gives CASDRAPYEQYF.

The chain has TRBV28 and TRBJ1-4; maybe TRBD1 (5 bases). Trimming left V 1 base short and J 5 bases short, with 17 bases between. The CDR3 length is 17 residues. The germline CDR1 and CDR2 sequences are MDHEN and SYDVKM. The CDR3 region is CASSLFLWGGLNEKLFF. For the CDR3, the DNA is TGTGCCAGCAGTTTATTTCTTTGGGGGGGTCTCAATGAAAAACTGTTTTTT.

This rearrangement joins TRBV4-1 to TRBJ2-3; D is unresolved. The CDR3 spans 12 residues. Per the germline V gene, CDR1 is MGHRA and CDR2 is YSYEKL. Trimming cost V 6 bases and J 2 bases, with 6 bases left between them. CDR3 coding DNA: TGCGCCAGCAGTCTATCCACAGATACGCAGTATTTT. It encodes CASSLSTDTQYF.

J is TRBJ1-6 and V is TRBV24-1; perhaps TRBD1 as D (5 bases). Germline assignment: CDR1 KGHDR and CDR2 SFDVKD. There are 14 residues in the CDR3. V dropped 4 bases and J dropped 8 bases, with 11 bases sitting between them. This CDR3 is CATSETTEHSPLHF. CDR3 sequence (DNA): TGTGCCACCAGTGAAACGACAGAACATTCACCCCTCCACTTT.

The V gene is TRBV6-5, the J gene TRBJ1-1; D possibly corresponds to TRBD1 (5 bases). V lost 10 bases and J 0 bases, leaving 12 bases between the germline ends. Looked up from germline, CDR1 is MNHEY and CDR2 is SVGAGI. This CDR3 region has 13 residues. CDR3 in DNA: TGTGCCACCGCGACAGTCATGAACACTGAAGCTTTCTTT. This encodes CATATVMNTEAFF.

The rearrangement links TRBV28 to TRBJ1-2; 9 bases align to TRBD1. Germline values: CDR1 MDHEN, CDR2 SYDVKM. CDR3 length: 15 amino acids. The V and J ends lost 3 bases and 2 bases, in that order; junction bases with no gene match: 4. In DNA form, the CDR3 reads TGTGCCAGCAGTTTTACCGGGACAGGGAACTATGGCTACACCTTC. Translated: CASSFTGTGNYGYTF.

The genes are TRBV6-1 and TRBJ2-2; TRBD1 matches at 8 bases. Germline V CDR1 and CDR2: MNHNS, SASEGT. Trimming at V came to 4 bases and at J to 5 bases, leaving 9 bases not matched to a gene. The CDR3 spans 16 residues. The CDR3 reads CASSAPQGARTGELFF. In nucleotides, the CDR3 is TGTGCCAGCAGTGCCCCCCAGGGGGCGAGGACCGGGGAGCTGTTTTTT.

The chain joins TRBV24-1 to TRBJ1-6, with TRBD1 identical over 7 bases. The CDR3 has 15 amino acids. The V segment lost 0 bases and the J segment 16 bases; nucleotides outside the gene matches: 11. Germline-derived CDR1 and CDR2 are KGHDR and SFDVKD. The CDR3 DNA reads as TGTGCCACCAGTGATTTGGGACAGGTTCGGAAGTCTCTCCACTTT. This codes for CATSDLGQVRKSLHF.

The chain combines TRBV7-9 with TRBJ2-3; D is perhaps TRBD1 or TRBD2 (5 bases each). Looked up from germline, CDR1 is SEHNR and CDR2 is FQNEAQ (reference sequence). The CDR3 has 16 residues. V lost 3 bases and J lost 2, with 15 bases in between. The CDR3 DNA follows: TGTGCCAGCAGCTTGAACGGGGACGGCTTCACAGATACGCAGTATTTT. Its translation: CASSLNGDGFTDTQYF.

J is TRBJ2-7 and V is TRBV19; no firm D call. The CDR3 loop spans 13 amino acids. Germline V gives CDR1 LNHDA, CDR2 SQIVND (reference sequence). The germline V and J ends were trimmed by 9 bases and 3 bases, with 15 bases remaining between them. The CDR3 region is CARPPGPVYEQYF. The CDR3 nucleotides read TGTGCCAGGCCCCCGGGCCCTGTCTACGAGCAGTACTTC.

The chain joins TRBV10-3 to TRBJ1-3, with D possibly matching TRBD1 (6 bases). The germline gives CDR1 ENHRY, CDR2 SYGVKD. This CDR3 has 15 residues. Trimming removed 2 bases from V and 0 bases from J, with 8 bases in between. Written as DNA, the CDR3 is TGTGCCATCAGTGAGCCGGACAGCTCTGGAAACACCATATATTTT. Its translation is CAISEPDSSGNTIYF.

This clone is a singleton in its sample. The chain is built from TRBV4-2 and TRBJ2-7, with 10 bases that match TRBD2. The CDR3 runs to 17 residues. J was trimmed by 1 base and V by 0 bases; bases with no gene match: 6. Germline-derived CDR1 and CDR2 are LGHNA and YNFKEQ. This CDR3 is CASSQESQTSGSYEQYF. The DNA for the CDR3 is TGTGCCAGCAGCCAAGAATCACAGACTAGCGGGTCCTACGAGCAGTACTTC.

The gene calls are TRBV9 and TRBJ1-4; no definite D call. Trimming removed 1 base at V and 1 base at J, with 5 bases between. The CDR3 is made up of 14 amino acids. The germline CDR1 and CDR2 sequences are SGDLS and YYNGEE. In nucleotides, the CDR3 is TGTGCCAGCAGCGTATCTGGAACTAATGAAAAACTGTTTTTT. As protein: CASSVSGTNEKLFF.

The rearrangement joins TRBV5-1 to TRBJ2-7; possibly TRBD1 for D (5 bases). V was pared by 0 bases and J by 6 bases, with 10 bases between. Germline CDR1 SGHRS, CDR2 YFSETQ. The CDR3 is 13 residues long. CDR3 loop: CASSLEYRGEQYF. In nucleotides, the CDR3 is TGCGCCAGCAGCTTGGAGTATAGGGGCGAGCAGTACTTC. The variable domain in full, with the rest retrieved from reference TRBV5-1 and TRBJ2-7, is KAGVTQTPRYLIKTRGQQVTLSCSPISGHRSVSWYQQTPGQGLQFLFEYFSETQRNKGNFPGRFSGRQFSNSRSEMNVSTLELGDSALYLCASSLEYRGEQYFGPGTRLTVT.

The V and J genes are TRBV4-2 and TRBJ2-1; 13 bases are a match to TRBD2. Germline loops: CDR1 LGHNA, CDR2 YNFKEQ. The CDR3 is 19 amino acids. With 1 base clipped from V and 3 bases from J, the junction kept 9 bases outside the gene matches. CDR3 sequence reads: CASSQGGLAGSRGYNEQFF. The CDR3 DNA reads as TGTGCCAGCAGCCAAGGGGGACTAGCGGGAAGCCGAGGCTACAATGAGCAGTTCTTC.

This rearrangement joins TRBV7-9 to TRBJ2-3; 9 positions agree with TRBD2. Trimming took 0 bases from V and 4 from J; bases not matched to a gene: 5. The CDR3 extends over 16 amino acids. The germline V gene has CDR1 SEHNR and CDR2 FQNEAQ (reference sequence). The CDR3 coding sequence is TGTGCCAGCAGCTTAGCTCAGACTAGCGGACCAGATACGCAGTATTTT. It translates to CASSLAQTSGPDTQYF. Full variable domain (remainder filled in from reference TRBV7-9 and TRBJ2-3): DTGVSQNPRHKITKRGQNVTFRCDPISEHNRLYWYRQTLGQGPEFLTYFQNEAQLEKSRLLSDRFSAERPKGSFSTLEIQRTEQGDSAMYLCASSLAQTSGPDTQYFGPGTRLTVL.